Given below is one T cell receptor (beta chain) in context. The data were taken from a study of OX40 agonist ivuxolimab in advanced cancers. Only in-frame clones appear in the TCRdb table, and some are missing; sequencing was by immunoSEQ multiplex PCR. The data show 65,000 to 85,000 clones, with approximately 84% seen just once and 2% to 2.5% held by the top ten. Deletions cut 4 bases from V and 1 base from J, with 14 bases between. This CDR3 has 14 residues. Germline V lookup: CDR1 GTSNPN, CDR2 SVGIG (reference sequence). This specimen consisted of CD4+ or CD8+ T cells sorted from blood, obtained in a trial of the OX40 agonist ivuxolimab. This sequence was found in an adult with an advanced solid tumor such as melanoma, head and neck, liver or kidney cancer. The V call is TRBV30, the J call TRBJ2-7; no clear D. CDR3 amino acids: CAWKRGIVSYEQYF. CDR3 DNA: TGTGCCTGGAAGCGAGGAATAGTTTCCTACGAGCAGTACTTC.